This T cell receptor beta chain was profiled in a study of T cells after posttransplantation cyclophosphamide. Methotrexate plus calcineurin inhibitor accompanied controls' myeloablative marrow transplants; sampling was 1 year later. Findings and limits, study-wide: Later blood repertoires were often dominated by clones from the donor CD8+ memory compartment. Recipient CMV seropositivity and CMV reactivation strongly tracked TRB clonality. Tissue-infiltrating T cells from skin or gut overlapped little with blood T cells.

V lost 3 bases, J lost 1 base, and 12 bases lay in between. Germline-derived CDR1 and CDR2 are WNHNN and SYGVQD (reference sequence). The CDR3 is made up of 15 amino acids. Sequencing was performed with immunoSEQ multiplex PCR; in TCRdb, only in-frame clones are kept and a portion is missing. Of roughly 24,000 clones in the sample, roughly 90% were seen once. As concerns this clone: What it recognizes is unknown.

The chain uses TRBV10-1 and TRBJ2-5; D is perhaps TRBD2 (7 bases). Sample: PBMCs, taken after an allogeneic stem cell transplant with a calcineurin inhibitor and methotrexate. The sequence was collected from a female patient aged 50 to 65 who received an allogeneic stem cell transplant from an unrelated donor, was CMV-positive, and had chronic GVHD only. Certain T cells may be donor cells from the graft. The CDR3 DNA reads as TGCGCCAGCAGTGACAGGGGAGGGGGCCAAGAGACCCAGTACTTC. Translated, it gives CASSDRGGGQETQYF.